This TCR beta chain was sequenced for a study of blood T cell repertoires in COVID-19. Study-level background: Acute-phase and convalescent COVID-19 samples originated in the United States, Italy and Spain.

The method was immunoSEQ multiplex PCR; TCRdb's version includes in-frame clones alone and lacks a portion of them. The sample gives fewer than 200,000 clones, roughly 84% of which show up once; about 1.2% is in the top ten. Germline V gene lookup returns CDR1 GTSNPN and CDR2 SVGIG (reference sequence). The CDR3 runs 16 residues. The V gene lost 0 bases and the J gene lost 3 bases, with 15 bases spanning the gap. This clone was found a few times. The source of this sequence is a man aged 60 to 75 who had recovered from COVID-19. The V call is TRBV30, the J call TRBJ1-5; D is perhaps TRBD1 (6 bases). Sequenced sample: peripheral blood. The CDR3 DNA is TGTGCCTGGAGTGTATTCCAGGGGATGGACAATCAGCCCCAGCATTTT. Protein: CAWSVFQGMDNQPQHF.